This T cell receptor (beta chain) derives from a study of radiotherapy plus CTLA-4 blockade in lung cancer. Study-wide context: An objective response was seen in 18% of patients, and disease control in about 31%.

To note about this clone: Its antigen is not identified.

The repertoire was sequenced with immunoSEQ multiplex PCR; TCRdb's copy has only in-frame clones and lacks some. The sample has tens of thousands of clones, around 75% seen once. Germline V gene sequence: CDR1 LGHNA, CDR2 YSLEER. CDR3 length equals 15 residues. Trimming pared 3 bases from V and 0 bases from J, leaving 12 bases between. Ipilimumab-mediated CTLA-4 blockade plus focal radiation was given to patients having chemo-refractory metastatic non-small-cell lung cancer. Study-wide points: Clones derived from tumor TCRs expanded in blood after radiotherapy plus ipilimumab.

This chain links TRBV4-3 with TRBJ2-7; D unresolved. The starting material was peripheral blood, obtained from a patient treated with radiotherapy plus ipilimumab. The receptor's source is a human donor with non-small cell lung cancer that progressed on radiotherapy plus ipilimumab. The CDR3 region is CASSQVPTGSYEQYF. CDR3 sequence (DNA): TGCGCCAGCAGCCAGGTCCCTACGGGCTCCTACGAGCAGTACTTC.